The clone carrying this T cell receptor (beta chain) came up a few times. The germline V and J ends were trimmed by 6 bases and 7 bases, with 19 bases remaining between them. The CDR3 has 15 residues. Germline V gives CDR1 MDHEN, CDR2 SYDVKM. This entry belongs to a study of low-dose radiotherapy and immunotherapy resistance in tumors. As for the study in general: Members of Cohort 1 were treated with 0.5 Gy per fraction every 2 weeks. The prescribed total PTV dose was 6.5 Gy.

Patients eligible had advanced solid tumors without tumor-infiltrating lymphocytes. Priming of first-strand cDNA relied on TRAV- and TRBV-specific primers (covering alpha and beta chains). Both a constant-region primer and a V-primer adapter served to amplify TCRs across 15 to 20 PCR cycles. TCRdb processed the reads anew with MiXCR; each CDR3 protein has one entry. This table holds around 10,000 distinct CDR3 sequences, 65% found once. V gene TRBV28 combines with J gene TRBJ2-1; the D call may be TRBD1 or TRBD2 (8 bases each). This TCR was sampled from a human donor with advanced metastatic prostate, ovarian, gallbladder or colorectal cancer (not recorded which). This table probably holds off-target reads from a library built for another chain. This CDR3 reads CASSPGGDRRNEQFF. Written as DNA, the CDR3 is TGTGCCAGCAGCCCCGGGGGGGACAGGAGGAATGAGCAGTTCTTC.